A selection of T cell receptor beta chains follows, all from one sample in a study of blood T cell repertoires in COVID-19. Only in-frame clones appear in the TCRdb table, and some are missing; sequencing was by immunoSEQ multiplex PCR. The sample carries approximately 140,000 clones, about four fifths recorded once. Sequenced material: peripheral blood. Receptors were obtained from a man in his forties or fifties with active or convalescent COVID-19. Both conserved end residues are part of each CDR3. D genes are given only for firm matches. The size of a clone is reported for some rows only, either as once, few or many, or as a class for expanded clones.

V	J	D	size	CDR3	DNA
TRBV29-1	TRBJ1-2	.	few	CSARGGDYGYTF	TGCAGCGCCCGAGGGGGGGACTATGGCTACACCTTC
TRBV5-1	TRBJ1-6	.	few	CASSIDSLITSPLHF	TGCGCCAGCAGCATAGACAGCCTGATAACTTCACCCCTCCACTTT
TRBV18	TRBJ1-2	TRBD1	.	CASSPGQGYGYTF	TGTGCCAGCTCACCGGGACAGGGCTATGGCTACACCTTC
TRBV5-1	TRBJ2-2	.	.	CASSLEGRGSNTGELFF	TGCGCCAGCAGCTTGGAGGGGCGGGGATCGAACACCGGGGAGCTGTTTTTT
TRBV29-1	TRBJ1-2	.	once	CSVDREVYGYTF	TGCAGCGTTGACAGGGAAGTCTATGGCTACACCTTC
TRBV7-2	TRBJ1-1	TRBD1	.	CASSLGGYWTGNTEAFF	TGTGCCAGCAGCTTAGGGGGATATTGGACAGGGAACACTGAAGCTTTCTTT
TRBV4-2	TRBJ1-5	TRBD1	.	CASSQDGTGGTQPQHF	TGTGCCAGCAGCCAAGACGGGACAGGGGGCACTCAGCCCCAGCATTTT
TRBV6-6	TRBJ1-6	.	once	CASSYSESNSPLHF	TGTGCCAGCAGTTACTCAGAGTCCAATTCACCCCTCCACTTT
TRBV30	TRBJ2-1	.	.	CAWGLAYNEQFF	TGTGCCTGGGGGCTAGCGTACAATGAGCAGTTCTTC
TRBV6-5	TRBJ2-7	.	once	CASMGGGGFYEQYF	TGTGCCAGCATGGGGGGCGGGGGCTTCTACGAGCAGTACTTC
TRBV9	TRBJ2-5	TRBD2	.	CASSVGSGEEGTQYF	TGTGCCAGCAGCGTTGGTAGCGGGGAGGAAGGGACCCAGTACTTC
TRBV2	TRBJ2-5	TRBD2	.	CASSEAPPGRGEETQYF	TGTGCCAGCAGTGAAGCCCCGCCGGGACGGGGGGAGGAGACCCAGTACTTC
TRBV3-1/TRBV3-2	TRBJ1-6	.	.	CASSQAKLASPLHF	TGTGCCAGCAGCCAAGCGAAGCTAGCGTCACCCCTCCACTTT
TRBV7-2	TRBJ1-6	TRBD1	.	CASTSRQGKNSPLHF	TGTGCCAGCACCTCCAGACAGGGGAAGAATTCACCCCTCCACTTT
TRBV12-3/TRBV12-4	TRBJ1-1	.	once	CASSFVSGTEAFF	TGTGCCAGCAGTTTCGTAAGCGGGACTGAAGCTTTCTTT
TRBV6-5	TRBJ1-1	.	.	CASSHNGGNTEAFF	TGTGCCAGCAGTCACAACGGAGGGAACACTGAAGCTTTCTTT
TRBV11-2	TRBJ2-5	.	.	CASSFAGSGKETQYF	TGTGCCAGCAGCTTTGCGGGTTCGGGGAAAGAGACCCAGTACTTC
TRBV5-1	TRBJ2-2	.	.	CASSLGQGIPGELFF	TGCGCCAGCAGCTTGGGGCAGGGGATACCCGGGGAGCTGTTTTTT
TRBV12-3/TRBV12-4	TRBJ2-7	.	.	CASSFSFEQYF	TGTGCCAGCAGTTTTAGTTTCGAGCAGTACTTC
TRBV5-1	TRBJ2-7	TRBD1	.	CASGPRDRRGEQYF	TGCGCCAGCGGCCCCCGGGACAGACGAGGAGAGCAGTACTTC
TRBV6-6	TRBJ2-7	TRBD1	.	CASSYPGTDEQYF	TGTGCCAGCAGTTACCCGGGGACAGACGAGCAGTACTTC
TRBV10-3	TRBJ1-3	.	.	CAISYRDYSGNTIYF	TGTGCCATCAGTTACAGGGATTACTCTGGAAACACCATATATTTT
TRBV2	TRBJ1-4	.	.	CASNAAIQATNEKLFF	TGTGCCAGCAATGCAGCCATCCAGGCAACTAATGAAAAACTGTTTTTT
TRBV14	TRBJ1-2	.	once	CASSQVGYGYTF	TGTGCCAGCAGCCAAGTCGGCTATGGCTACACCTTC
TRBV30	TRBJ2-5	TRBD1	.	CAWSATGGSETQYF	TGTGCCTGGAGTGCGACAGGGGGCAGCGAGACCCAGTACTTC